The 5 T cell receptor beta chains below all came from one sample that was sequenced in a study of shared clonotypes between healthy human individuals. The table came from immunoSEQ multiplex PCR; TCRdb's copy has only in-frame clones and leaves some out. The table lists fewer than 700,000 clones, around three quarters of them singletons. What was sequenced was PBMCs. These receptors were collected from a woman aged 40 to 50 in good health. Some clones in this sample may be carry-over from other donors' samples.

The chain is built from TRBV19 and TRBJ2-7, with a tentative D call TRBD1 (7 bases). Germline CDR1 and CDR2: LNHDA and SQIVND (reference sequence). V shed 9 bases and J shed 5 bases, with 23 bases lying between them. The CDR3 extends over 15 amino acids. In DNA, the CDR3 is TGTGCCAGCGGGGGATGGACGACAGGGAAAAACGAGCAGTACTTC. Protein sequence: CASGGWTTGKNEQYF.

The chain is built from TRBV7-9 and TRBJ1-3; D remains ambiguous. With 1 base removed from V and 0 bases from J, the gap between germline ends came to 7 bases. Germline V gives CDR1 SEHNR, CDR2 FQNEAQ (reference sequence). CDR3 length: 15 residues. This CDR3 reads CASSLGSDSGNTIYF. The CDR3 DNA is TGTGCCAGCAGCTTAGGTTCTGACTCTGGAAACACCATATATTTT.

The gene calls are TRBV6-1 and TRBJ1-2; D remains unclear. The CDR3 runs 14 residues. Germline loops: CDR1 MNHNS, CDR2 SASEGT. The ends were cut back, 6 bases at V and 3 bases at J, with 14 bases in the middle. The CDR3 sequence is CASSPRTADYGYTF. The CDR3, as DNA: TGTGCCAGCAGCCCAAGGACGGCAGACTATGGCTACACCTTC.

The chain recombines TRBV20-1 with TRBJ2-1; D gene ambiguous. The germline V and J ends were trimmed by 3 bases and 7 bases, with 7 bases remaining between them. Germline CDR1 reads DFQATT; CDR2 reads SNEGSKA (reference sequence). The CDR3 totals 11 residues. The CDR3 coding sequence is TGCAGTGCTAGCCCCACAAATGAGCAGTTCTTC. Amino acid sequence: CSASPTNEQFF.

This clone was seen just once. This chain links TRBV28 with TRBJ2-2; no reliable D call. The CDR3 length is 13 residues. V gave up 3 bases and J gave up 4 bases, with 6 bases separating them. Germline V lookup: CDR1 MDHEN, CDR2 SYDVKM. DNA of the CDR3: TGTGCCAGCAGTTTCGGACCCACCGGGGAGCTGTTTTTT. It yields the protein CASSFGPTGELFF.